Listed below are T cell receptor beta chains from one sample, sequenced in a study of T cell repertoires in cytomegalovirus infection. TCRdb re-analysed the reads in MiXCR, keeping a single row per CDR3 protein. The data hold 150,000 to 200,000 distinct CDR3 sequences, with roughly a fifth observed a single time. The specimen was PBMCs. The source of these receptors is a human donor in good health (CMV status not recorded). Some clones in this sample may be carry-over from other donors' samples. CDR3s include the opening cysteine and the closing phenylalanine or tryptophan. A D gene is named only where the DNA matches it firmly.

J | V | D | CDR3
TRBJ2-7 | TRBV4-1 | TRBD2 | CASSHLAGASYEQYF
TRBJ1-6 | TRBV11-2 | . | CASSLSGVGISPLHF
TRBJ2-5 | TRBV5-5 | TRBD2 | CASSLGPRLAGAGETQYF
TRBJ2-2 | TRBV5-1 | . | CASSGGGANTGELFF
TRBJ1-1 | TRBV9 | . | CASSGRGSVWNTEAFF
TRBJ1-2 | TRBV29-1 | TRBD1 | CSVSLLPGQGDFGYTF
TRBJ1-1 | TRBV20-1 | TRBD1 | CSASRQGAFF
TRBJ2-1 | TRBV7-9 | TRBD2 | CASSLLAGGSSYNEQFF
TRBJ2-7 | TRBV28 | TRBD1 | CASSAPGQNYEQYF
TRBJ2-1 | TRBV14 | . | CASSQIRGKGNEQFF
TRBJ2-5 | TRBV12-5 | TRBD1 | CASVNEGQGAETQYF
TRBJ2-5 | TRBV24-1 | . | CATQDRTGTQQETQYF
TRBJ1-1 | TRBV6-2/TRBV6-3 | . | CASRQPQNTEAFF
TRBJ2-1 | TRBV5-1 | . | CASSVSGSYNEQFF
TRBJ2-1 | TRBV7-2 | TRBD1 | CASSLPGQGKGGEQFF
TRBJ1-1 | TRBV29-1 | TRBD1 | CSVGQGNTEAFF
TRBJ1-1 | TRBV12-3/TRBV12-4 | . | CASSLQGSTEAFF
TRBJ2-5 | TRBV7-9 | . | CASSPRRLPQETQYF
TRBJ2-7 | TRBV15 | TRBD1 | CATSRDLPLRDRVPYEQYF
TRBJ1-1 | TRBV7-6 | . | CASSTNSGNTEAFF
TRBJ2-7 | TRBV28 | TRBD2 | CASSDTSGFYEQYF
TRBJ2-7 | TRBV7-2 | TRBD2 | CASSFLAGGPYEQYF
TRBJ1-1 | TRBV2 | . | CASSEALRGGEAFF
TRBJ1-5 | TRBV28 | . | CASSLDPRGNQPQHF
TRBJ2-3 | TRBV5-1 | . | CASSSPGRSGADTQYF
TRBJ1-5 | TRBV7-2 | TRBD1 | CASSPRDREFRSNQPQHF
TRBJ2-1 | TRBV9 | TRBD2 | CASSALPTSESYNEQFF
TRBJ1-2 | TRBV5-4 | TRBD1 | CASSSNRGDYGYTF
TRBJ2-2 | TRBV5-1 | . | CASSLAAGQNTGELFF
TRBJ1-2 | TRBV27 | . | CASRFMLGGYTF
TRBJ2-5 | TRBV2 | . | CASKFLGLGETQYF
TRBJ2-1 | TRBV7-8 | . | CASSLVLAKYNEQFF
TRBJ1-6 | TRBV20-1 | . | CSASFQGNSPLHF
TRBJ2-1 | TRBV11-3 | . | CASSAGPGGQFF
TRBJ1-6 | TRBV7-9 | TRBD1 | CASSSADRAGSPLHF